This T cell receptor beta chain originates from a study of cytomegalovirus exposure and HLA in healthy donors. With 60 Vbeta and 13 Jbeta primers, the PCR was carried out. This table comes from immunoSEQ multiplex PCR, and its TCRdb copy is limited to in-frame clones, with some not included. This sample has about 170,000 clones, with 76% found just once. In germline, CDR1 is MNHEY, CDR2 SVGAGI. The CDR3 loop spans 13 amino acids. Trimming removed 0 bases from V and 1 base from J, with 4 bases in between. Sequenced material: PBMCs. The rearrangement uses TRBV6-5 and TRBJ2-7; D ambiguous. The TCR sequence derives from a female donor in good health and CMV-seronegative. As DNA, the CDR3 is TGTGCCAGCAGTTACTCGAGGTCCTACGAGCAGTACTTC. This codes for CASSYSRSYEQYF.